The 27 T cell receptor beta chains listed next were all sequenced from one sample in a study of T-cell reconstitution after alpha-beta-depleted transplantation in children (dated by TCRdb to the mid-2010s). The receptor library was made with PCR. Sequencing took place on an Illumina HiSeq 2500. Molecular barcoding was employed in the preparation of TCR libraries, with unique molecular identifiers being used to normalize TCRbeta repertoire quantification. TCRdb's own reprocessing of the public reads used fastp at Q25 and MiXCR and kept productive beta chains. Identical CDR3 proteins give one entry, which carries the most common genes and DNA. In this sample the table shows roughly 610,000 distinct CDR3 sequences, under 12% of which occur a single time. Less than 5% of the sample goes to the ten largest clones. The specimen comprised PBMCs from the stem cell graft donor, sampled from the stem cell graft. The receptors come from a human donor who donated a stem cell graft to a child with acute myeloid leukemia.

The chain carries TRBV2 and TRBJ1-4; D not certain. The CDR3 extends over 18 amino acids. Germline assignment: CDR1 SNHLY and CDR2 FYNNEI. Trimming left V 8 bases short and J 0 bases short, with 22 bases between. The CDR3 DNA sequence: TGTGCCAGCTGTTTAGGGCAAAAGAGAGTTGCAACTAATGAAAAACTGTTTTTT. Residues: CASCLGQKRVATNEKLFF.

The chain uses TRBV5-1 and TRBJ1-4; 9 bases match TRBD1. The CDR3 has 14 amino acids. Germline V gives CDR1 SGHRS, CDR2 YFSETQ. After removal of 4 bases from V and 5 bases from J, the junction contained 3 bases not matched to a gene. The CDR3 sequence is CASSRTGVNEKLFF. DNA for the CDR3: TGCGCCAGCAGCCGGACAGGGGTAAATGAAAAACTGTTTTTT.

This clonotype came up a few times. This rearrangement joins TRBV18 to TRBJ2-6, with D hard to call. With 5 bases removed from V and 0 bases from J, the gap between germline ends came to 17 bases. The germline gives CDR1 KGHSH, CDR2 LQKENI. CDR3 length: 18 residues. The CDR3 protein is CASSKEQRVSSGANVLTF. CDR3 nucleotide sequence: TGTGCCAGCTCAAAAGAACAGAGAGTAAGCTCTGGGGCCAACGTCCTGACTTTC.

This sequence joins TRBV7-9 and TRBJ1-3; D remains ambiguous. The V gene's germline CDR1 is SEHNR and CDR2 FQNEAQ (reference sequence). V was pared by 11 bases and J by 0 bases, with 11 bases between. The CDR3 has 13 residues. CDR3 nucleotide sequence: TGTGCCCCCGGTTTAATCTCTGGAAACACCATATATTTT. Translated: CAPGLISGNTIYF.

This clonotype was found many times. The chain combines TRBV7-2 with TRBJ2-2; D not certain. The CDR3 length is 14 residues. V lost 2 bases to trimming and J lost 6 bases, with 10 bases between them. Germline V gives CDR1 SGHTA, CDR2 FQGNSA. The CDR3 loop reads CASSLNYLSGELFF. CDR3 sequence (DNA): TGTGCCAGCAGCTTAAATTATCTGTCCGGGGAGCTGTTTTTT.

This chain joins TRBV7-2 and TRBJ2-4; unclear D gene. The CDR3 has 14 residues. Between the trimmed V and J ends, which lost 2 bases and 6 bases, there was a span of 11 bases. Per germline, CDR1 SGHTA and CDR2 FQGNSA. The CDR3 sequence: CASSLSVNGNIQYF. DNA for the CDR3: TGTGCCAGCAGCTTATCGGTGAATGGAAACATTCAGTACTTC.

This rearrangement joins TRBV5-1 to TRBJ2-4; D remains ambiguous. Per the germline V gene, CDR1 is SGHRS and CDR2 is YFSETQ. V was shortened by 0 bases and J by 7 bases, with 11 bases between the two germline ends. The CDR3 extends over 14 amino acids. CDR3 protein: CASSLVMPANIQYF. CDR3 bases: TGCGCCAGCAGCTTGGTAATGCCCGCTAACATTCAGTACTTC.

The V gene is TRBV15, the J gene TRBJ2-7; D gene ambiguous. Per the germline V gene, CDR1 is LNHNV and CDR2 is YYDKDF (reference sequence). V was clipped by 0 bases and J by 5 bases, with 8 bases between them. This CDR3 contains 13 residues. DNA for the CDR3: TGTGCCACCAGCAGAGACCCTCGGGACGAGCAGTACTTC. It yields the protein CATSRDPRDEQYF.

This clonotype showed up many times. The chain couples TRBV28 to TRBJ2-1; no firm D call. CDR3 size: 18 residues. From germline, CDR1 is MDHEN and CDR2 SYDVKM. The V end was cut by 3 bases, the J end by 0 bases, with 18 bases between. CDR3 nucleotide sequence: TGTGCCAGCAGTTTTTTCGGGCAGCCCGCCTTCTCCTACAATGAGCAGTTCTTC. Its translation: CASSFFGQPAFSYNEQFF.

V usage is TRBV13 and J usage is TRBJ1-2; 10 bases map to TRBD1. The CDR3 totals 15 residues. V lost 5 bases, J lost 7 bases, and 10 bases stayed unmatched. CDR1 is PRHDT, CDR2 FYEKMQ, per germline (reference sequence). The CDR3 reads CASSGNPGQGFGYTF. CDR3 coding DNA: TGTGCCAGCAGCGGGAATCCGGGACAGGGGTTTGGCTACACCTTC.

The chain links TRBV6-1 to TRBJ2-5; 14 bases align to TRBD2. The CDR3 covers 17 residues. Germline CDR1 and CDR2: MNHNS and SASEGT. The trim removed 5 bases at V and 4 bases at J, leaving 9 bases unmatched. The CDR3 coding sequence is TGTGCCAGCAGTCAGGGACTAGCGGGAGAATGGCCAGAGACCCAGTACTTC. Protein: CASSQGLAGEWPETQYF.

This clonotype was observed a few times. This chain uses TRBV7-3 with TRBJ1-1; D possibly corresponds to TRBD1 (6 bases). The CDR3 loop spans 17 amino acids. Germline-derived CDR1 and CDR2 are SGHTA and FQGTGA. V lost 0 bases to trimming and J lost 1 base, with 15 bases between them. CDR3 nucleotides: TGTGCCAGCAGCTTAACGGGTGGGGGGGCATCGAACACTGAAGCTTTCTTT. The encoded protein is CASSLTGGGASNTEAFF. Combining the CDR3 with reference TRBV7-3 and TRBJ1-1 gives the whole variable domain GAGVSQTPSNKVTEKGKYVELRCDPISGHTALYWYRQSLGQGPEFLIYFQGTGAADDSGLPNDRFFAVRPEGSVSTLKIQRTERGDSAVYLCASSLTGGGASNTEAFFGQGTRLTVV.

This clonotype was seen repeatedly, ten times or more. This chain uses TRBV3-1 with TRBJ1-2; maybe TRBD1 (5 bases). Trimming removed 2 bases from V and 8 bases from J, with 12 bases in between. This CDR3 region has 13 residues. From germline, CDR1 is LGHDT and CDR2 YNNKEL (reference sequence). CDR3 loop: CASSQQGYLGYTF. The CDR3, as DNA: TGTGCCAGCAGCCAACAGGGATATTTGGGCTACACCTTC.

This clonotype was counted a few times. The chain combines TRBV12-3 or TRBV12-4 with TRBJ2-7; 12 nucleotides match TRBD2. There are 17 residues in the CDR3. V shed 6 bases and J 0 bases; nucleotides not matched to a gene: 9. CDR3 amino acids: CASSLLAGGAYSYEQYF. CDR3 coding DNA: TGTGCCAGCAGCCTTCTAGCGGGAGGGGCTTACTCCTACGAGCAGTACTTC.

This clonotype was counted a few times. CDR3 sequence: CAISEDREETQYF. CDR3 DNA: TGTGCCATCAGTGAGGACAGGGAGGAGACCCAGTACTTC. The chain carries TRBV10-3 and TRBJ2-5; TRBD1 matches at 7 bases. The trim removed 2 bases at V and 5 bases at J, leaving 2 bases unmatched. The CDR3 extends over 13 amino acids. CDR1 and CDR2 (germline): ENHRY, SYGVKD.

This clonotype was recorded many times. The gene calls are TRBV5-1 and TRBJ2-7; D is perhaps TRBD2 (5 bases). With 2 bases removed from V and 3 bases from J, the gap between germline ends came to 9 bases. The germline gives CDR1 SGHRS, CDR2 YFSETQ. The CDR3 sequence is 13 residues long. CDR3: CASSLLGDYEQYF. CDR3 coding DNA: TGCGCCAGCAGCTTACTAGGTGACTACGAGCAGTACTTC.

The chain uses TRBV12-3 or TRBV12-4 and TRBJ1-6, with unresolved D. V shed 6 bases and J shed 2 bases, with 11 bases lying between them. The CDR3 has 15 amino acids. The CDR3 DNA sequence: TGTGCCAGCAGAAAAAAGGTTGCCTATAATTCACCCCTCCACTTT. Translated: CASRKKVAYNSPLHF.

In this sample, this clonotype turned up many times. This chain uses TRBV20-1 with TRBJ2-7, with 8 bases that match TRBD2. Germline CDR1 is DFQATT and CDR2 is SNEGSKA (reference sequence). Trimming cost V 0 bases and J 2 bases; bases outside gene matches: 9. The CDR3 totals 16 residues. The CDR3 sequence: CSARDPWSGSAYEQYF. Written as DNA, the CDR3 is TGCAGTGCTAGAGATCCATGGAGCGGGAGCGCCTACGAGCAGTACTTC.

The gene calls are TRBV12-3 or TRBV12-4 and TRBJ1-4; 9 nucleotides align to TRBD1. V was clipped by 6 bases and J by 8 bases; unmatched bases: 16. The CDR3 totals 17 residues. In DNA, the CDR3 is TGTGCCAGCAGCCCCGGGGGGACAGGGAGGATTCGGGAAAAACTGTTTTTT. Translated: CASSPGGTGRIREKLFF.

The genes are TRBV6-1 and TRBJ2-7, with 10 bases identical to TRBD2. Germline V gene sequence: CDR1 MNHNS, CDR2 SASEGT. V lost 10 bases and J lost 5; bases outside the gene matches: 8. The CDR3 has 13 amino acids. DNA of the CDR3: TGTGCCACCCTAGCGGGAGTACCCCACGAGCAGTACTTC. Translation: CATLAGVPHEQYF.

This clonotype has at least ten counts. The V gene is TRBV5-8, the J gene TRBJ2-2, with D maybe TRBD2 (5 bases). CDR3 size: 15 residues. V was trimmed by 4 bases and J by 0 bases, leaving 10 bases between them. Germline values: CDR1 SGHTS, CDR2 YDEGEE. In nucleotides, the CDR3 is TGTGCCAGCAGCGTGGGGAGTTCGAACACCGGGGAGCTGTTTTTT. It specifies CASSVGSSNTGELFF.

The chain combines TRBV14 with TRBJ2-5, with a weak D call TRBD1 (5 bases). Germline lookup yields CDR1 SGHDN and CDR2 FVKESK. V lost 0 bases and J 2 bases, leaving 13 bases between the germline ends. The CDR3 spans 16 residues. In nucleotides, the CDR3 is TGTGCCAGCAGCCAAGATCTGGGGCTAGATCAAGAGACCCAGTACTTC. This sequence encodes CASSQDLGLDQETQYF.

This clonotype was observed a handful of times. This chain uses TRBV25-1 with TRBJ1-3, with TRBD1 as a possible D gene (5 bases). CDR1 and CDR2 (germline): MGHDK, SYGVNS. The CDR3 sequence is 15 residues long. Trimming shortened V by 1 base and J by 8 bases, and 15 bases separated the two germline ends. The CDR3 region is CASSEWERGTDTIYF. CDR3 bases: TGTGCCAGCAGTGAATGGGAAAGGGGTACGGACACCATATATTTT.

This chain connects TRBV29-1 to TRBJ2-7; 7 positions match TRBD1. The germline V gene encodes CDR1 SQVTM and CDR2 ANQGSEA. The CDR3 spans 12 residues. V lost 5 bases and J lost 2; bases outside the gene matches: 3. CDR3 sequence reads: CSVQTGTYEQYF. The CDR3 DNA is TGCAGCGTTCAGACAGGGACCTACGAGCAGTACTTC.

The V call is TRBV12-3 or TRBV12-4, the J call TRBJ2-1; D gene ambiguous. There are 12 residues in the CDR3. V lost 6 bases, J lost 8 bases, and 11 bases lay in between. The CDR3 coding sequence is TGTGCCAGCAGAGGACCCGGTCATGAGCAGTTCTTC. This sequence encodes CASRGPGHEQFF.

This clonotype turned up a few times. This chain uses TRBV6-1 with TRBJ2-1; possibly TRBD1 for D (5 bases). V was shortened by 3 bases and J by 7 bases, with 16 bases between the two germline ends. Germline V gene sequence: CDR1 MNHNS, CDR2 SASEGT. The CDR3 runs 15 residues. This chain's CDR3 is CASSDRAGPGNEQFF. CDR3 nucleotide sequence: TGTGCCAGCAGTGACAGGGCCGGGCCGGGTAATGAGCAGTTCTTC.

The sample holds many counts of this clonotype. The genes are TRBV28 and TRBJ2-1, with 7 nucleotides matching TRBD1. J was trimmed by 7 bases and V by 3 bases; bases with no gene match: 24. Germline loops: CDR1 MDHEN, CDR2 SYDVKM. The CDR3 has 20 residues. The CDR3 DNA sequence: TGTGCCAGCAGTTTGAGAACCTGGGACAGATGGTACATTGGAGTTAATGAGCAGTTCTTC. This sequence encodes CASSLRTWDRWYIGVNEQFF.